Presented here are 29 T cell receptor beta chains from one specimen sequenced in a study of blood T cells in healthy people across ages. A second PCR of about 6 to 11 cycles used a sample-barcoded 5' primer and a J-beta primer mix. TCRdb processed the 5' RACE reads anew with MiXCR; each CDR3 protein has one entry. Found here are hundreds of thousands of distinct CDR3 sequences, less than 40% of them singletons; the top ten hold 15% to 17%. Material: blood. The receptors were gathered from a woman of 80 years or more in good health.

This clonotype turned up a few times. V gene TRBV6-6 combines with J gene TRBJ1-4; 7 nucleotides match TRBD1. The CDR3 has 15 residues. Germline values: CDR1 MNHNY, CDR2 SVGAGI (reference sequence). V was pared by 6 bases and J by 5 bases, with 9 bases of the junction left unmatched. The CDR3: CASRLGDSWNEKLFF. The CDR3 coding sequence is TGTGCCAGCAGGCTCGGGGACAGCTGGAATGAAAAACTGTTTTTT.

This chain connects TRBV7-2 to TRBJ1-2; no clear D gene. The CDR3 is 13 residues long. V was clipped by 4 bases and J by 8 bases, with 14 bases between them. From germline, CDR1 is SGHTA and CDR2 FQGNSA. The DNA for the CDR3 is TGTGCCAGCAGCTCCCTCCTGGGTCTAGGCTACACCTTC. Encoded protein: CASSSLLGLGYTF.

This clonotype appeared a few times. The CDR3 is CSARGAGATTGELFF. In nucleotides, the CDR3 is TGCAGTGCTAGAGGGGCAGGAGCAACCACCGGGGAGCTGTTTTTT. V usage is TRBV20-1 and J usage is TRBJ2-2; D uncertain. V lost 1 base to trimming and J lost 4 bases, with 13 bases between them. Germline V gene data show CDR1 as DFQATT and CDR2 as SNEGSKA (reference sequence). This CDR3 has 15 amino acids.

This clonotype was picked up a small number of times. A much larger clonotype is one base distant, so this may be a read error. This chain links TRBV5-1 with TRBJ2-1; 8 nucleotides match TRBD2. This CDR3 has 16 amino acids. CDR1 is SGHRS, CDR2 YFSETQ, per germline. The J segment lost 10 bases and the V segment lost 1 base, leaving 13 bases of the junction unmatched. The CDR3 sequence is CASSLMSGGWRGEQFF. The CDR3 region has the DNA TGCGCCAGCAGCTTGATGAGCGGGGGATGGAGGGGCGAGCAGTTCTTC.

The sample holds many counts of this clonotype. The chain is built from TRBV28 and TRBJ2-4, with 8 bases lining up with TRBD1. The germline gives CDR1 MDHEN, CDR2 SYDVKM. This CDR3 is built from 15 residues. After removal of 3 bases from V and 6 bases from J, the junction contained 7 bases not matched to a gene. The CDR3 here is CASSFPQGDGNIQYF. The CDR3 DNA is TGTGCCAGCAGTTTCCCACAGGGGGACGGAAACATTCAGTACTTC.

This clonotype was seen many times. The chain has TRBV6-2 or TRBV6-3 and TRBJ1-5; 8 bases align to TRBD1. The CDR3 loop spans 15 amino acids. V gave up 7 bases and J gave up 0 bases; unmatched junction bases: 5. The germline V gene encodes CDR1 MNHEY and CDR2 SVGEGT. CDR3 sequence: CASTSRGRSNQPQHF. The CDR3 nucleotides are TGTGCCAGCACTTCCAGGGGGCGTAGCAATCAGCCCCAGCATTTT.

In this sample, this clonotype turned up many times. The chain recombines TRBV4-2 with TRBJ1-2; D is unclear. V dropped 1 base and J dropped 3 bases, with 9 bases sitting between them. The CDR3 contains 14 residues. From germline, CDR1 is LGHNA and CDR2 YNFKEQ. CDR3 amino acids: CASSQAPDYYGYTF. For the CDR3, the DNA is TGTGCCAGCAGCCAAGCCCCAGATTACTATGGCTACACCTTC.

This clonotype has a count of ten or more. The chain is built from TRBV15 and TRBJ2-1; D is unresolved. The CDR3 length is 16 residues. Germline V gene sequence: CDR1 LNHNV, CDR2 YYDKDF (reference sequence). The V and J ends lost 0 bases and 0 bases respectively, with 9 bases between them. The DNA for the CDR3 is TGTGCCACCAGCAGAGATTCCGGATTCTCCTACAATGAGCAGTTCTTC. This sequence encodes CATSRDSGFSYNEQFF.

This chain connects TRBV20-1 to TRBJ2-4; no clear D. The DNA end favors TRBJ2-5, so the J call may be wrong. The CDR3 totals 16 residues. The germline V gene encodes CDR1 DFQATT and CDR2 SNEGSKA (reference sequence). CDR3 region: CSARRELGNSRETQYF. CDR3 bases: TGCAGTGCTAGAAGAGAGCTGGGGAACTCTCGAGAGACCCAGTACTTC.

The V gene is TRBV7-9, the J gene TRBJ2-7, with 10 bases aligning to TRBD2. The J call is in doubt because the DNA end fits TRBJ2-5 better. The germline V gene has CDR1 SEHNR and CDR2 FQNEAQ (reference sequence). The CDR3 has 15 residues. In nucleotides, the CDR3 is TGTGCCAGCAGGGCTAGCGGGGGACCGCCAGGGACCCAGTACTTC. Protein sequence: CASRASGGPPGTQYF.

This clonotype was observed many times. The chain recombines TRBV6-1 with TRBJ2-5, with 8 bases identical to TRBD2. V was clipped by 4 bases and J by 3 bases; unmatched bases: 4. Germline CDR1 and CDR2: MNHNS and SASEGT. This CDR3 contains 14 residues. The CDR3 DNA follows: TGTGCCAGCAGTGGGATTAGCGGGGAAGAGACCCAGTACTTC. Residues: CASSGISGEETQYF.

With respect to this clonotype: A much bigger clone sits one base away, suggesting this may be a read error. CDR3 bases: TGCGCCAGCAGCTTGGAAGGTGGGGTCCATGAGCAGTACTTC. Protein: CASSLEGGVHEQYF. The chain employs TRBV5-1 and TRBJ2-5; D is unresolved. This CDR3 comprises 14 residues. Germline V lookup: CDR1 SGHRS, CDR2 YFSETQ. The V gene lost 0 bases and the J gene lost 11 bases, with 17 bases spanning the gap.

This clonotype was detected many times. V is TRBV4-2 and J is TRBJ2-1; either TRBD1 or TRBD2 may fit D (5 bases each). Trimming left V 0 bases short and J 8 bases short, with 14 bases between. The CDR3 sequence is 15 residues long. Germline V CDR1 and CDR2: LGHNA, YNFKEQ. The CDR3 bases are TGTGCCAGCAGCCAAGACGGGACGAATGAGTATGAGCAGTTCTTC. It codes for CASSQDGTNEYEQFF.

This clonotype was counted ten times or more. V and J are TRBV7-3 and TRBJ2-7, with 10 nucleotides matching TRBD1. CDR1 and CDR2 (germline): SGHTA, FQGTGA. CDR3 length equals 15 residues. The ends lost 2 bases at V and 2 bases at J; junction bases unmatched: 3. Here the CDR3 reads CASSLGTGATYEQYF. The DNA for the CDR3 is TGTGCCAGCAGCTTAGGGACAGGGGCTACCTACGAGCAGTACTTC.

This clonotype was seen ten or more times. V usage is TRBV28 and J usage is TRBJ1-5; D unresolved. Germline loops: CDR1 MDHEN, CDR2 SYDVKM. Deletions cut 7 bases from V and 0 bases from J, with 10 bases between. This CDR3 is 14 amino acids long. The CDR3 nucleotides are TGTGCCAGCAAGGAGGGCAGTAGCAATCAGCCCCAGCATTTT. It codes for CASKEGSSNQPQHF.

This clonotype was found many times. The chain links TRBV28 to TRBJ2-3; 8 positions match TRBD2. CDR1 MDHEN and CDR2 SYDVKM come from the germline V gene. This CDR3 has 18 amino acids. Trimming removed 1 base from V and 0 bases from J; junction bases left unmatched: 9. CDR3 residues: CASSLSSGLALSTDTQYF. The CDR3 coding sequence is TGTGCCAGCAGTTTATCGTCCGGACTAGCCCTTAGCACAGATACGCAGTATTTT.

The J gene is TRBJ2-7, the V gene TRBV21-1; the table names TRBD2, a call not compared with the DNA. TRBV21-1 is annotated as a pseudogene. The CDR3 has 14 amino acids. DNA for the CDR3: TGTGCCAGCGGGACTGAGCGGAAAATCTACGAGCAGTACTTC. It translates to CASGTERKIYEQYF.

Notes on this clonotype: A much larger clone differs from this one at a single base, so this may be a read error. V is TRBV19 and J is TRBJ2-6; D tentatively fits TRBD1 or TRBD2 (5 bases each). CDR1 is LNHDA, CDR2 SQIVND, per germline (reference sequence). The V end was cut by 3 bases, the J end by 0 bases, with 15 bases between. CDR3 length: 18 amino acids. The CDR3 sequence is CASSIGGRSTSGANVLTF. The CDR3 nucleotides read TGTGCCAGTAGTATTGGGGGACGATCCACCTCTGGGGCCAACGTCCTGACTTTC.

This clonotype was detected many times. The V and J genes are TRBV5-1 and TRBJ2-3; D may be TRBD1 or TRBD2 (6 bases each). The CDR3 runs to 15 residues. Germline-derived CDR1 and CDR2 are SGHRS and YFSETQ. V lost 4 bases to trimming and J lost 4 bases, with 16 bases between them. The chain's CDR3 is CASSDRRGVADTQYF. CDR3 nucleotide sequence: TGCGCCAGCAGCGATCGAAGGGGGGTAGCAGATACGCAGTATTTT. Looking up the rest from reference TRBV5-1 and TRBJ2-3 gives the full variable domain: KAGVTQTPRYLIKTRGQQVTLSCSPISGHRSVSWYQQTPGQGLQFLFEYFSETQRNKGNFPGRFSGRQFSNSRSEMNVSTLELGDSALYLCASSDRRGVADTQYFGPGTRLTVL.

This clonotype was observed a few times. The rearrangement uses TRBV12-5 and TRBJ2-1; D gene ambiguous. Germline CDR1 and CDR2: LGHNT and FRNRAP. Trimming left V 1 base short and J 4 bases short, with 2 bases between. The CDR3 covers 12 residues. The CDR3 loop reads CASGLGYNEQFF. In DNA form, the CDR3 reads TGTGCTAGTGGTTTGGGATACAATGAGCAGTTCTTC. Using reference TRBV12-5 and TRBJ2-1 for the parts outside the CDR3, the full variable domain is DARVTQTPRHKVTEMGQEVTMRCQPILGHNTVFWYRQTMMQGLELLAYFRNRAPLDDSGMPKDRFSAEMPDATLATLKIQPSEPRDSAVYFCASGLGYNEQFFGPGTRLTVL.

This clonotype was counted a few times. V and J are TRBV14 and TRBJ2-3; D gene uncertain. V was cut by 0 bases and J by 5 bases, with 9 bases left in between. Germline loops: CDR1 SGHDN, CDR2 FVKESK. The CDR3 extends over 14 amino acids. The CDR3 loop reads CASSQDSPGDTQYF. The CDR3 DNA follows: TGTGCCAGCAGCCAAGATTCCCCGGGAGATACGCAGTATTTT.

With respect to this clonotype: Possible read error: a much larger clone is one base away. The chain links TRBV6-6 to TRBJ1-2, with 7 positions matching TRBD1. The CDR3 runs 16 residues. Germline assignment: CDR1 MNHNY and CDR2 SVGAGI (reference sequence). The J segment lost 12 bases and the V segment lost 5 bases, leaving 21 bases of the junction unmatched. In DNA, the CDR3 is TGTGCCAGCAGTCAACCCCGACAGGGCTCCCTTTACGGCCACACCTTC. Its translation is CASSQPRQGSLYGHTF.

Regarding this clonotype: This may stem from a read error, because a much larger clone lies one nucleotide away. This chain connects TRBV6-5 to TRBJ2-3; D assignment may be TRBD1 or TRBD2 (5 bases each). Per germline, CDR1 MNHEY and CDR2 SVGAGI. The CDR3 has 14 amino acids. As DNA, the CDR3 is TGTGCCTGCAGAACAGGACTTAGCACAGATACGCAGTATTTT. This gives the protein CACRTGLSTDTQYF.

This clonotype showed up many times. Its ends do not fully match the called genes, so a read error is possible. The chain carries TRBV9 and TRBJ2-4; TRBD1 matches at 7 bases. CDR1 SGDLS and CDR2 YYNGEE come from the germline V gene. The CDR3 contains 14 residues. CDR3 coding DNA: TGTGCCAGCAGCACAGGGACAGCCCAAAACATTCAGTACTTC. Translation gives CASSTGTAQNIQYF.

Details on this clonotype: A much larger clone is a single base away; this may be a read error. V gene TRBV25-1 combines with J gene TRBJ2-1; D unclear. Germline lookup yields CDR1 MGHDK and CDR2 SYGVNS. CDR3 length: 13 residues. This chain's CDR3 is CACSESAGNEQFF. In nucleotides, the CDR3 is TGTGCCTGCAGTGAATCCGCAGGCAATGAGCAGTTCTTC.

The sample holds many counts of this clonotype. V is TRBV12-3 or TRBV12-4 and J is TRBJ2-6, with D perhaps matching TRBD1 or TRBD2 (5 bases each). The CDR3 spans 18 residues. The V gene lost 5 bases and the J gene lost 0 bases, with 17 bases spanning the gap. CDR3 DNA sequence: TGTGCCAGCAGTCCCCTCCTCGGGGCGTACTCTGGGGCCAACGTCCTGACTTTC. Its protein is CASSPLLGAYSGANVLTF.

This clonotype was observed at least ten times. The chain couples TRBV20-1 to TRBJ2-5, with 8 nucleotides matching TRBD2. CDR1 is DFQATT and CDR2 is SNEGSKA in the germline V gene (reference sequence). The CDR3 sequence is 14 residues long. Trimming at V came to 6 bases and at J to 3 bases, leaving 9 bases not matched to a gene. This chain's CDR3 is CSATIPGLEETQYF. In DNA, the CDR3 is TGCAGTGCCACGATCCCGGGACTAGAAGAGACCCAGTACTTC.

The J gene is TRBJ1-1, the V gene TRBV5-1; possible D gene TRBD1, 5 bases. V was trimmed by 3 bases and J by 6 bases, leaving 15 bases between them. The germline V gene encodes CDR1 SGHRS and CDR2 YFSETQ. This CDR3 has 14 residues. The CDR3 DNA is TGCGCCAGCAGCTACCTCGGGGGTACTCCTGAAGCTTTCTTT. The encoded protein is CASSYLGGTPEAFF.

This clonotype was observed many times. This sequence joins TRBV29-1 and TRBJ2-3; D uncertain. Trimming removed 2 bases from V and 0 bases from J, with 15 bases in between. This CDR3 comprises 16 residues. The germline CDR1 and CDR2 sequences are SQVTM and ANQGSEA. CDR3 amino acids: CSVESDRGLSTDTQYF. CDR3 bases: TGCAGCGTTGAATCCGACCGCGGTCTGAGCACAGATACGCAGTATTTT.